This T cell receptor beta chain is from a study of T cell responses to AZD1222 COVID-19 vaccine (dated by TCRdb to the early 2020s). In the study overall: A total of just over 230 trial participants underwent TCR sequencing, of whom 200 to 220 had received two doses of AZD1222 and around 25 had received two doses of the MenACWY control vaccine. Enrollment into the trials was organized by age into subgroups of 18-55, 56-69 and 70-plus years, and those subgroups contained approximately 150, 30 and 60 TCR-sequenced participants, respectively.

The CDR3 regions of human TCRbeta chains were analyzed by immunosequencing. As for the original processing: TCRs in the repertoires were compared against a reference library of SARS-CoV-2-specific TCRs that had been generated with the MIRA antigen-specificity platform. Breadth was defined as the fraction of unique TCRs that were SARS-CoV-2-associated. Depth was defined as the fraction of total T cells that were SARS-CoV-2-associated. Each spike-specific TCR was assigned to its reactive spike region and to a CD4 or CD8 class using the MIRA data. Log10-transformed breadth and depth values were compared by one-way ANOVA with Sidak's multiple comparisons tests. The table was pulled from immuneACCESS by TCRdb, which kept in-frame rearrangements only. Such tables lose some clones; where checked, under half of the loss comes from unresolved V genes, and the rest has no known cause. V, J and clone size derive from that table, while D and trimming were established from the DNA sequence. This sample comprises 90,000 to 120,000 clones, roughly 86% of them detected only once. More than 2.5% of the sample is taken by the ten largest.

Trimming removed 6 bases from V and 0 bases from J, leaving 21 bases between the germline ends. From cysteine to phenylalanine, the CDR3 is 16 amino acids long. Here the CDR3 DNA is all that survives: 48 bases in frame from base 1. In the germline V gene, CDR1 corresponds to SQVTM and CDR2 to ANQGSEA. The time point label, read with the paper, signifies: about 28 days (+/-7) after the second vaccine dose. What the treatment or condition label conveys for this sample: meningococcal conjugate vaccine given as trial control. Vaccinee samples were obtained from the UK trials COV001 and COV002, which included a single-blind randomized controlled phase 2/3 trial of AZD1222 (ChAdOx1 nCoV-19) in healthy adults. For TCRbeta chain sequencing, PBMC samples were collected from trial participants at day 0 and at day 28 after the second dose. Details on this clone: It lacks a known antigen. Within one base of it there is no much larger clone, and no base qualities were kept.

General study outcomes and caveats: Because no samples from the day 14 peak response were available, repertoires could be characterized only after the peak T cell response. The whole spike protein was spanned by vaccine-associated CD4 TCRs, and dominant responses were seen in regions 160-218 and 743-854. Reportedly, close to half of the unique spike-specific TCRs recognized epitopes lying outside the regions that are mutated in the B.1.351 and B.1.1.7 variants. The 56-69-year group was small, and its depth increase did not reach significance, likely because of low power. After two AZD1222 doses, both the breadth and the depth of spike-specific TCRs were significantly higher than at day 0 and than in MenACWY recipients. Conclusions about previously exposed vaccinees are limited because only six or seven AZD1222 recipients were SARS-CoV-2 seropositive at baseline. Most participants were white British and females outnumbered males, and the authors suggested that clonal diversity may have been underestimated.

Sequencing was performed on peripheral blood, taken 28 days after the second dose of the MenACWY control vaccine. This clonotype was obtained from an adult who received the MenACWY meningococcal vaccine as a control. The receptor chain draws on TRBV29-1 and TRBJ2-7, with TRBD2 tentatively as D gene (5 bases match). The DNA is TGCAGCGTAGCCTCTGGAAGGTCGGGGAGCTCCTACGAGCAGTACTTC. It encodes CSVASGRSGSSYEQYF.